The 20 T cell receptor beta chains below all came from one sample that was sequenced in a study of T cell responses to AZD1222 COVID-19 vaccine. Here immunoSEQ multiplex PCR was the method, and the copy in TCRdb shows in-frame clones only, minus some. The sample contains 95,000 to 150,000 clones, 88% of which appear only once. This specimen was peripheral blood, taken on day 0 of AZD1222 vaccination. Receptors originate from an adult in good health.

CDR3 coding DNA: TGCGCCAGCAGCCAAGGCCCGGGGATCTATGGCTACACCTTC. Its protein is CASSQGPGIYGYTF. The chain recombines TRBV4-3 with TRBJ1-2; D unresolved. The CDR3 runs to 14 residues. V lost 1 base, J lost 4 bases, and 10 bases lay in between. The germline V gene has CDR1 LGHNA and CDR2 YSLEER.

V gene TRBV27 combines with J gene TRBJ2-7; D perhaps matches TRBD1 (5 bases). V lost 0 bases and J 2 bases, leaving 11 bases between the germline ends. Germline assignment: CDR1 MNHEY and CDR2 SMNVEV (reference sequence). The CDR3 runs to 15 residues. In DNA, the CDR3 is TGTGCCAGCAGTTTATCGGTAGACAGACCCTACGAGCAGTACTTC. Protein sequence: CASSLSVDRPYEQYF.

CDR3 residues: CASILQGNQPQHF. Here the CDR3 DNA reads TGTGCCAGTATACTTCAGGGGAATCAGCCCCAGCATTTT. The chain carries TRBV6-5 and TRBJ1-5; possible D gene TRBD1, 6 bases. V shed 9 bases and J shed 4 bases, with 13 bases lying between them. Germline V gene data show CDR1 as MNHEY and CDR2 as SVGAGI. The CDR3 has 13 amino acids.

As DNA, the CDR3 is TGTGCCAGCAGCTTAGGCTGGAGGAGTGGAGGCGGGGAGCTGTTTTTT. It translates to CASSLGWRSGGGELFF. The gene calls are TRBV11-2 and TRBJ2-2; D perhaps matches TRBD2 (5 bases). The length of the CDR3 is 16 residues. Trimming left V 1 base short and J 7 bases short, with 16 bases between. CDR1 is SGHAT, CDR2 FQNNGV, per germline.

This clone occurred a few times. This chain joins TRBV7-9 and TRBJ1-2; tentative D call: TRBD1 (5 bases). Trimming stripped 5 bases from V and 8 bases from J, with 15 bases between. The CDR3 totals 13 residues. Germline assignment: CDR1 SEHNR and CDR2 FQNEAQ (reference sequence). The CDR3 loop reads CASSPGGSGGYTF. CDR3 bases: TGTGCCAGCAGCCCGGGGGGATCAGGAGGCTACACCTTC.

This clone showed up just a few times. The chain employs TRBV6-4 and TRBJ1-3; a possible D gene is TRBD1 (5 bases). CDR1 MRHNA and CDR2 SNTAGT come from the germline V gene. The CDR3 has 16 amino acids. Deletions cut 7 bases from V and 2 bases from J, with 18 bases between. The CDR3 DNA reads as TGTGCCAGCATAGGGGCCAGGGTCCTCGCTGGAAACACCATATATTTT. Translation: CASIGARVLAGNTIYF.

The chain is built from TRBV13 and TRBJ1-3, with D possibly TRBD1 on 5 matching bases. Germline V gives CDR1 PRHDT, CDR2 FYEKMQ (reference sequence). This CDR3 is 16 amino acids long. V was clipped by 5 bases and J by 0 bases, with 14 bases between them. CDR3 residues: CASSGDGRSSGNTIYF. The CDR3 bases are TGTGCCAGCAGCGGGGACGGCCGAAGCTCTGGAAACACCATATATTTT.

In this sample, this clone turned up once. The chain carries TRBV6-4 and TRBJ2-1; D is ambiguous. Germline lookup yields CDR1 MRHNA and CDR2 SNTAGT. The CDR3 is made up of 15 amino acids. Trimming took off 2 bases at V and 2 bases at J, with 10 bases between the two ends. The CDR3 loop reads CASSDLRAAYNEQFF. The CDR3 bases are TGTGCCAGCAGTGACCTACGGGCGGCCTACAATGAGCAGTTCTTC.

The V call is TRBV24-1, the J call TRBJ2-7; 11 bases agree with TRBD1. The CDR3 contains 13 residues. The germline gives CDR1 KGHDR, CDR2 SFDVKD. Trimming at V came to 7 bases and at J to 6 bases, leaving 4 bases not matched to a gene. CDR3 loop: CATSEGQGAEQYF. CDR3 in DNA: TGTGCCACCAGCGAAGGACAGGGGGCCGAGCAGTACTTC.

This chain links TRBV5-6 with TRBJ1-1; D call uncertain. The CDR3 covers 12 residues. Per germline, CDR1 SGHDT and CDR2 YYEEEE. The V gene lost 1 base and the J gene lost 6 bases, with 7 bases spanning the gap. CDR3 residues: CASSLIGSEAFF. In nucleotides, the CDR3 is TGTGCCAGCAGCTTGATAGGGTCTGAAGCTTTCTTT. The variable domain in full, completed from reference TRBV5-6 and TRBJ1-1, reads DAGVTQSPTHLIKTRGQQVTLRCSPKSGHDTVSWYQQALGQGPQFIFQYYEEEERQRGNFPDRFSGHQFPNYSSELNVNALLLGDSALYLCASSLIGSEAFFGQGTRLTVV.

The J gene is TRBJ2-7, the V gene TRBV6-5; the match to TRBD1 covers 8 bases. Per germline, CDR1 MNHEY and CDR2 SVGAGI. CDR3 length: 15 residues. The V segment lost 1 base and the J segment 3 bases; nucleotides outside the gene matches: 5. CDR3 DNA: TGTGCCAGCAGTTACTTCCAGGGGGCAAGCTACGAGCAGTACTTC. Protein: CASSYFQGASYEQYF.

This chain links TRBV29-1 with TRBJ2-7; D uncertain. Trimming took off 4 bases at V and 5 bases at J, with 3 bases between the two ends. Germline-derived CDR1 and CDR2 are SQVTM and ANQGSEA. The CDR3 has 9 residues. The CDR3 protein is CSVAHEQYF. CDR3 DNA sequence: TGCAGCGTTGCCCACGAGCAGTACTTC.

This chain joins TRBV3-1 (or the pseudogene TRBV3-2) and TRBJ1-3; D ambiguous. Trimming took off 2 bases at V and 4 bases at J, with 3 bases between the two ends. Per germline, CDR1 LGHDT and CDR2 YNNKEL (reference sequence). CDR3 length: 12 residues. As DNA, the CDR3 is TGTGCCAGCAGCCAACAGGGAAACACCATATATTTT. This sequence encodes CASSQQGNTIYF.

The CDR3 spells CATKQGPSSSYEQYF. The CDR3 region has the DNA TGTGCCACCAAACAGGGGCCCTCTAGCTCCTACGAGCAGTACTTC. This rearrangement joins TRBV10-3 to TRBJ2-7, with 7 bases matching TRBD1. The trim removed 10 bases at V and 0 bases at J, leaving 12 bases unmatched. The CDR3 has 15 amino acids. CDR1 is ENHRY, CDR2 SYGVKD, per germline.

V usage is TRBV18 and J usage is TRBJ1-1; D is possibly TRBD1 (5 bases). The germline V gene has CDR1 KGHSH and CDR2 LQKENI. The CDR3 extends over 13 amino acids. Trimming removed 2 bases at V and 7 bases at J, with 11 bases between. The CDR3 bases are TGTGCCAGCTCACCAGACGGGACTAGTGAAGCTTTCTTT. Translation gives CASSPDGTSEAFF.

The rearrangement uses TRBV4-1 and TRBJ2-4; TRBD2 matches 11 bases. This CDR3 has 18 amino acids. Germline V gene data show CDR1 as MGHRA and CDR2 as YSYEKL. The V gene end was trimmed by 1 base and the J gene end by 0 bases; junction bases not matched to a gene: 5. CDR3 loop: CASSQGLAGGLAKNIQYF. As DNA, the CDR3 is TGCGCCAGCAGCCAAGGGTTAGCGGGGGGGCTAGCCAAAAACATTCAGTACTTC.

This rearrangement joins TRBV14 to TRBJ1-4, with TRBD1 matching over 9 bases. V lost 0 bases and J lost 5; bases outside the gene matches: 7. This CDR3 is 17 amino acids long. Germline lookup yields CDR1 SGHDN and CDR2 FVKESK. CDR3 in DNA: TGTGCCAGCAGCCAAGATCCTTCAGGGACAGGGAATGAAAAACTGTTTTTT. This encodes CASSQDPSGTGNEKLFF.

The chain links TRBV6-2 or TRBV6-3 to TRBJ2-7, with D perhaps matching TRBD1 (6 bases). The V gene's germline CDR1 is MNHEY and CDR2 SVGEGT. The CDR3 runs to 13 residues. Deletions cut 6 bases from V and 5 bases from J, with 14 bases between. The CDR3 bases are TGTGCCAGCAGCGCCACAGGGTTCGACGAGCAGTACTTC. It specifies CASSATGFDEQYF.

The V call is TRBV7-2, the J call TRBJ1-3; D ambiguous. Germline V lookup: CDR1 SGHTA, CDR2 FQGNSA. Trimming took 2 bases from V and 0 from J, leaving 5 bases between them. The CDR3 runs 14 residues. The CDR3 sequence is CASSLTGSGNTIYF. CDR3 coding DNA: TGTGCCAGCAGCTTAACCGGCTCTGGAAACACCATATATTTT.

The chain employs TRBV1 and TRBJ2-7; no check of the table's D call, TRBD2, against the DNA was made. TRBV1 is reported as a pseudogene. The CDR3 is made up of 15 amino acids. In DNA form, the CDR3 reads TGCACCAGCAGCCGAACTAGCGGGAGACGCTGCGAGCAGTACTTC. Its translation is CTSSRTSGRRCEQYF.